This is a list of T cell receptor beta chains from one sample in a study of PD-1 blockade in mismatch repair-deficient tumors. Libraries were prepared by immunoSEQ multiplex PCR; TCRdb keeps only in-frame clonotypes and omits some of them. The data show tens of thousands of clones, approximately 78% seen once. Source: peripheral blood, taken 44 weeks after starting pembrolizumab. Receptors originate from an adult with mismatch repair-deficient cancer. The CDR3 runs from the conserved cysteine through the conserved F or W. The order of the fields is V gene, J gene, clone size, D gene, CDR3 protein, CDR3 DNA. D genes are given only for firm matches. Size values are once, few and many counts, or a class for expanded clones, and some rows have none.

>TRBV11-2|TRBJ2-3|-|-
CASSLSPTASTDTQYF
TGTGCCAGCAGCCTATCCCCGACAGCTAGCACAGATACGCAGTATTTT
>TRBV29-1|TRBJ1-4|-|TRBD1
CSVESGTGETNEKLFF
TGCAGCGTTGAGTCGGGGACAGGGGAAACTAATGAAAAACTGTTTTTT
>TRBV30|TRBJ1-1|-|-
CAWSPFSGSFSMNTEAFF
TGTGCCTGGAGCCCTTTCTCCGGATCCTTCTCCATGAACACTGAAGCTTTCTTT
>TRBV19|TRBJ2-3|-|TRBD1
CASSGPTGADTQYF
TGTGCCAGTAGCGGCCCGACAGGGGCAGATACGCAGTATTTT
>TRBV5-1|TRBJ2-5|-|-
CASSLVVGKVGETQYF
TGCGCCAGCAGCTTGGTTGTAGGAAAGGTTGGAGAGACCCAGTACTTC
>TRBV27|TRBJ1-1|few|-
CASSLGGGNTEAFF
TGTGCCAGCAGTTTAGGGGGGGGGAACACTGAAGCTTTCTTT
>TRBV7-2|TRBJ2-7|-|TRBD1
CASSRDRGLNEQYF
TGTGCCAGCAGCAGGGACAGGGGGCTCAACGAGCAGTACTTC
>TRBV27|TRBJ1-1|-|TRBD1
CASRQGTEAFF
TGTGCCAGCAGACAGGGGACTGAAGCTTTCTTT
>TRBV4-1|TRBJ2-7|few|TRBD1
CASSQPQQGAYEQYF
TGCGCCAGCAGCCAACCGCAACAGGGGGCGTACGAGCAGTACTTC
>TRBV5-4|TRBJ2-2|-|TRBD1
CASSSTPGQGNTGELFF
TGTGCCAGCAGCAGTACTCCGGGACAGGGGAACACCGGGGAGCTGTTTTTT
>TRBV6-5|TRBJ2-7|-|TRBD1
CASSKTGFEQYF
TGTGCCAGCAGTAAGACAGGGTTCGAGCAGTACTTC
>TRBV5-4|TRBJ2-1|-|-
CASSLGGTRNEQFF
TGTGCCAGCAGCTTGGGGGGGACTCGTAATGAGCAGTTCTTC
>TRBV27|TRBJ1-1|-|-
CASIVSWPSASAFF
TGTGCCAGCATCGTATCTTGGCCGTCTGCGTCCGCTTTCTTT
>TRBV13|TRBJ2-7|-|TRBD2
CASSLGRVWTSGTYEQYF
TGTGCCAGCAGCTTAGGCCGTGTTTGGACTAGCGGGACCTACGAGCAGTACTTC
>TRBV19|TRBJ1-5|-|-
CASSPTRGTSHQPQHF
TGTGCCAGTAGTCCCACCCGGGGGACCTCACATCAGCCCCAGCATTTT
>TRBV19|TRBJ1-2|-|-
CASSINMGDYGYTF
TGTGCCAGTAGTATTAACATGGGTGACTATGGCTACACCTTC
>TRBV7-9|TRBJ2-7|-|-
CASSGTGSEQYF
TGTGCCAGCAGCGGTACAGGGTCCGAGCAGTACTTC
>TRBV4-2|TRBJ2-7|-|-
CASSHGLAMSSYEQYF
TGTGCCAGCAGCCACGGCCTAGCGATGAGCTCCTACGAGCAGTACTTC
>TRBV6-5|TRBJ2-1|-|-
CATTKGLSSYNEQFF
TGTGCCACCACAAAGGGGCTCAGCTCCTACAATGAGCAGTTCTTC
>TRBV5-4|TRBJ1-3|few|-
CASSLDLGSGNTIYF
TGTGCCAGCAGCTTGGACTTGGGATCTGGAAACACCATATATTTT
>TRBV6-1|TRBJ1-5|-|-
CASSEAGGANQPQHF
TGTGCCAGCAGTGAAGCAGGCGGGGCAAATCAGCCCCAGCATTTT
>TRBV27|TRBJ2-1|few|-
CAKWGSTRDNEQFF
TGTGCCAAATGGGGGAGTACAAGGGACAATGAGCAGTTCTTC
>TRBV6-4|TRBJ1-1|-|-
CASSRQANTEAFF
TGTGCCAGCAGTCGACAGGCTAACACTGAAGCTTTCTTT
>TRBV5-1|TRBJ1-5|-|-
CASSLGGSNQPQHF
TGCGCCAGCAGCCTAGGGGGGAGCAATCAGCCCCAGCATTTT
>TRBV29-1|TRBJ1-3|-|-
CSGWDGQGNTIYF
TGCAGCGGGTGGGACGGCCAGGGAAACACCATATATTTT
>TRBV5-1|TRBJ2-1|-|-
CASSLDVSGTEQFF
TGCGCCAGCAGCTTGGACGTTAGCGGTACTGAGCAGTTCTTC
>TRBV7-2|TRBJ2-5|once|-
CASSLGGGTILQETQYF
TGTGCCAGCAGCTTAGGAGGCGGCACGATCCTACAAGAGACCCAGTACTTC
>TRBV27|TRBJ1-2|once|-
CASSLGQYGAGYTF
TGTGCCAGCAGTCTTGGACAGTATGGAGCTGGCTACACCTTC
>TRBV10-2|TRBJ2-1|-|TRBD1
CASRDRGRDNEQFF
TGCGCCAGCAGAGACAGGGGGCGCGACAATGAGCAGTTCTTC
>TRBV7-9|TRBJ1-2|few|-
CASSSWGAHYGYTF
TGTGCCAGCAGCTCCTGGGGGGCCCACTATGGCTACACCTTC
>TRBV5-1|TRBJ2-6|few|-
CASGRGNSGANVLTF
TGCGCCAGCGGCAGGGGTAACTCTGGGGCCAACGTCCTGACTTTC
>TRBV29-1|TRBJ2-3|-|-
CSVWDRADTQYF
TGCAGCGTCTGGGACCGCGCGGATACGCAGTATTTT
>TRBV5-5|TRBJ2-2|-|-
CASSLAFSSNTGELFF
TGTGCCAGCAGCTTGGCCTTTTCTAGTAATACCGGGGAGCTGTTTTTT
>TRBV11-2|TRBJ1-1|-|-
CASSLDWGAFF
TGTGCCAGCAGCTTAGATTGGGGAGCTTTCTTT
>TRBV27|TRBJ2-1|-|-
CASIRYPSDSSYNEQFF
TGTGCCAGCATTAGATACCCTAGCGACAGCTCCTACAATGAGCAGTTCTTC
>TRBV19|TRBJ2-7|few|-
CASTSAERGNYEQYF
-
>TRBV2|TRBJ2-1|-|-
CASSTTRFDEQFF
TGTGCCAGCAGCACGACTAGGTTCGATGAGCAGTTCTTC
>TRBV11-2|TRBJ1-1|-|-
CASSIRRANTEAFF
TGTGCCAGCTCCATACGTCGGGCGAACACTGAAGCTTTCTTT
>TRBV11-2|TRBJ2-1|-|-
CASSRIIEQFF
TGTGCCAGCAGCCGGATTATTGAGCAGTTCTTC
>TRBV23-1|TRBJ1-5|-|-
CASSQSGGLMDFGNQPQHF
TGCGCCAGCAGTCAATCTGGAGGGCTTATGGATTTCGGCAATCAGCCCCAGCATTTT
>TRBV28|TRBJ2-2|-|-
CASSLLQNTGELFF
TGTGCCAGCAGTTTACTGCAGAACACCGGGGAGCTGTTTTTT
>TRBV21-1|TRBJ1-2|-|-
CASSKARTGGNYGYTF
TGTGCCAGCAGCAAAGCGAGGACAGGGGGCAACTATGGCTACACCTTC
>TRBV27|TRBJ2-5|-|TRBD1
CASSSRARGSETQYF
TGTGCCAGCAGTTCGCGCGCCAGGGGGTCAGAGACCCAGTACTTC
>TRBV5-5|TRBJ2-1|-|-
CASSFFGSRNEQFF
TGTGCCAGCAGCTTCTTCGGGAGTAGGAATGAGCAGTTCTTC
>TRBV27|TRBJ1-1|-|-
CASSLLSVTATEAFF
TGTGCCAGCAGTTTATTAAGTGTGACGGCAACTGAAGCTTTCTTT
>TRBV27|TRBJ2-7|few|-
CASGKPPTYEQYF
TGTGCCAGCGGCAAACCGCCTACCTACGAGCAGTACTTC
>TRBV19|TRBJ1-5|-|-
CASSISYQPQHF
TGTGCCAGTAGTATCTCATATCAGCCCCAGCATTTT
>TRBV4-1|TRBJ2-1|-|TRBD2
CASSQLAGGNYNEQFF
TGCGCCAGCAGCCAGCTAGCGGGAGGGAATTACAATGAGCAGTTCTTC
>TRBV9|TRBJ1-2|-|-
CASSVDPGVRGYTF
TGTGCCAGCAGCGTAGACCCAGGGGTACGAGGCTACACCTTC
>TRBV9|TRBJ2-3|-|TRBD2
CASSVDGGGTDTQYF
TGTGCCAGCAGCGTAGATGGGGGGGGCACAGATACGCAGTATTTT
>TRBV7-9|TRBJ2-1|-|TRBD1
CASSRYRTGGNEQFF
TGTGCCAGCAGCCGTTACCGGACAGGGGGGAATGAGCAGTTCTTC
>TRBV18|TRBJ2-1|-|TRBD2
CASSPTPAGVYNEQFF
TGTGCCAGCTCACCAACCCCAGCGGGAGTCTACAATGAGCAGTTCTTC
>TRBV11-3|TRBJ2-1|-|TRBD2
CASSLLAGGPYNEQFF
TGTGCCAGCAGCTTGTTAGCGGGAGGACCCTACAATGAGCAGTTCTTC
>TRBV11-2|TRBJ2-7|few|TRBD2
CASRAGAGYEQYF
TGTGCCAGCAGGGCGGGAGCGGGCTACGAGCAGTACTTC
>TRBV7-9|TRBJ2-1|once|TRBD1
CASSPPGTGINNEQFF
TGTGCCAGCAGCCCCCCCGGGACAGGGATAAACAATGAGCAGTTCTTC
>TRBV19|TRBJ1-1|-|-
CASSTDQDTEAFF
TGTGCCAGTAGTACCGACCAAGACACTGAAGCTTTCTTT
>TRBV29-1|TRBJ1-1|once|TRBD1
CSVRQGADTEAFF
TGCAGCGTTCGACAGGGGGCGGACACTGAAGCTTTCTTT
>TRBV10-3|TRBJ2-1|few|TRBD2
CAISEGLAGGLNEQFF
TGTGCCATCAGTGAGGGCCTAGCGGGAGGGCTCAATGAGCAGTTCTTC
>TRBV9|TRBJ1-4|-|-
CASSAFPMGLAEKLFF
TGTGCCAGCAGCGCATTTCCGATGGGGTTGGCTGAAAAACTGTTTTTT